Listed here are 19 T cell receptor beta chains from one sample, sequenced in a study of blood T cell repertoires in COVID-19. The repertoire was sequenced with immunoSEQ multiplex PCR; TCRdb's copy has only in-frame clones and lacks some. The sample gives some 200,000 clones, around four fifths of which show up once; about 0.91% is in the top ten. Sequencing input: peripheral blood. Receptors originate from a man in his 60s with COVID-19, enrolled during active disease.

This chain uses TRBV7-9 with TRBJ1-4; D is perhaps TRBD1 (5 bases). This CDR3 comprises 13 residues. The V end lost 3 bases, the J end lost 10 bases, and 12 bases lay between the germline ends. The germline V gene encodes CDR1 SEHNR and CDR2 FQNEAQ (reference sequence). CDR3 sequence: CASSFLPTGKLFF. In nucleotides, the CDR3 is TGTGCCAGCAGCTTTCTCCCTACAGGAAAACTGTTTTTT. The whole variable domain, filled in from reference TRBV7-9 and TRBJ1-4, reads DTGVSQNPRHKITKRGQNVTFRCDPISEHNRLYWYRQTLGQGPEFLTYFQNEAQLEKSRLLSDRFSAERPKGSFSTLEIQRTEQGDSAMYLCASSFLPTGKLFFGSGTQLSVL.

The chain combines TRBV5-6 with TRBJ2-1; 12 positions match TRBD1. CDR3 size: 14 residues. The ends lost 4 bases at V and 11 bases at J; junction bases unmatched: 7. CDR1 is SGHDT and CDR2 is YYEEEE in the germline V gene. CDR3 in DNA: TGTGCCAGCAGCGCCGGGACAGGGGGCGCTCAGCAGTTCTTC. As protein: CASSAGTGGAQQFF.

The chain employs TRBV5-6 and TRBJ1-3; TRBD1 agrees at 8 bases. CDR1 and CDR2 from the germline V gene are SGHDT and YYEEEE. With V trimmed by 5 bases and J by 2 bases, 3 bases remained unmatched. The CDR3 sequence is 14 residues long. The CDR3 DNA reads TGTGCCAGCAGGTTGACAGGGGCTGGAAACACCATATATTTT. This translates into CASRLTGAGNTIYF. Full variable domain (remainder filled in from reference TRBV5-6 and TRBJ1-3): DAGVTQSPTHLIKTRGQQVTLRCSPKSGHDTVSWYQQALGQGPQFIFQYYEEEERQRGNFPDRFSGHQFPNYSSELNVNALLLGDSALYLCASRLTGAGNTIYFGEGSWLTVV.

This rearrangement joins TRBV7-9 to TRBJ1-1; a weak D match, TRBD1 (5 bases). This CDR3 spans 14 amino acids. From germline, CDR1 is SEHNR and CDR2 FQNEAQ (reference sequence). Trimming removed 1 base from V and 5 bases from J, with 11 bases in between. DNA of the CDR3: TGTGCCAGCAGCTTAGGGTGGCGGGGGACTGAAGCTTTCTTT. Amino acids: CASSLGWRGTEAFF.

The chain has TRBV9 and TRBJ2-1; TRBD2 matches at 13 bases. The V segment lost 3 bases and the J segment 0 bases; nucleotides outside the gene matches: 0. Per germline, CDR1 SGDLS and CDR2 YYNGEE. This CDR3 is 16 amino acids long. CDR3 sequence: CASSGTSGSSYNEQFF. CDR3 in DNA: TGTGCCAGCAGCGGGACTAGCGGGAGCTCCTACAATGAGCAGTTCTTC.

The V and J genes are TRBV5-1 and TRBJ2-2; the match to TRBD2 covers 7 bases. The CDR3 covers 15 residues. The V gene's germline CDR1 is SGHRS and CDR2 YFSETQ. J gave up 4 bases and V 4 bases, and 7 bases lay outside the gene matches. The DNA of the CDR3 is TGCGCCAGCAGCCCCGGGGAGGGGAGCACCGGGGAGCTGTTTTTT. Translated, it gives CASSPGEGSTGELFF.

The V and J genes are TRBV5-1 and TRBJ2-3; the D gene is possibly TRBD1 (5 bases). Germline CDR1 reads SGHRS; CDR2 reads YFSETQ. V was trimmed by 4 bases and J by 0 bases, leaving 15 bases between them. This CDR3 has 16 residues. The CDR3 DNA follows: TGCGCCAGCAGCACCGCGACAGCTCCTAGCACAGATACGCAGTATTTT. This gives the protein CASSTATAPSTDTQYF.

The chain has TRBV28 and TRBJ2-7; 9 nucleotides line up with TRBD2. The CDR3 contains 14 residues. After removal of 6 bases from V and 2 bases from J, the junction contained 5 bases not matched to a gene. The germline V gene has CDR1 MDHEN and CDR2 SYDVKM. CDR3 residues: CASSATSGTYEQYF. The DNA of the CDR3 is TGTGCCAGCAGCGCGACTAGCGGCACCTACGAGCAGTACTTC.

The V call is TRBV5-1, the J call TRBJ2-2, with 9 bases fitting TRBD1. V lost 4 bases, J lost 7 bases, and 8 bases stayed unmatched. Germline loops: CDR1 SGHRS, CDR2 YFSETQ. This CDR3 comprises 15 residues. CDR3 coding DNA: TGCGCCAGCAGCCCGGACAGGGGATCGGGCGGGGAGCTGTTTTTT. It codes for CASSPDRGSGGELFF.

CDR3 DNA sequence: TGTGCCATCAGTGAGTCGACAGGTAGACACGAGCAGTTCTTC. It is translated as CAISESTGRHEQFF. The chain has TRBV10-3 and TRBJ2-1; D perhaps matches TRBD1 (6 bases). Germline V gives CDR1 ENHRY, CDR2 SYGVKD. Trimming took 0 bases from V and 10 from J, leaving 13 bases between them. There are 14 residues in the CDR3.

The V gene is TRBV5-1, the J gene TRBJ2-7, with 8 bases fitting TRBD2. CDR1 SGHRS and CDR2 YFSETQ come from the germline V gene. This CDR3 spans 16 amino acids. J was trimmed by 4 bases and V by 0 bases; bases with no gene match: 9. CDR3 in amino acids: CASSLDGTSGKYEQYF. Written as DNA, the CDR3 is TGCGCCAGCAGCTTGGATGGTACTAGCGGAAAGTACGAGCAGTACTTC.

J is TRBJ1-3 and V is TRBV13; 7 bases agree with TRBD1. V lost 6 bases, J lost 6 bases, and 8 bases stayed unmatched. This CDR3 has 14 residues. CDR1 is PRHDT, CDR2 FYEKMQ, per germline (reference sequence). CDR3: CASRGTGESNTIYF. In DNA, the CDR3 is TGTGCCAGCAGGGGTACAGGGGAGTCAAACACCATATATTTT.

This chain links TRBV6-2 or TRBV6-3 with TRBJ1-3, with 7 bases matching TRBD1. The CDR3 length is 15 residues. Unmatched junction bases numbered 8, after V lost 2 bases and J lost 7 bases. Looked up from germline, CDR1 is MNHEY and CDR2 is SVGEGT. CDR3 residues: CASSYLLLGGNTIYF. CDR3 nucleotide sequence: TGTGCCAGCAGTTACCTCCTCTTAGGGGGCAACACCATATATTTT.

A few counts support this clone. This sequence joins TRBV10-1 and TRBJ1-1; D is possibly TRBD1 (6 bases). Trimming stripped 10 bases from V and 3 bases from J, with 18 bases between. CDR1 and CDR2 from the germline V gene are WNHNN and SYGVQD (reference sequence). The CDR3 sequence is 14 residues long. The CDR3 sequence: CANEQGRADTEAFF. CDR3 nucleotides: TGCGCCAACGAACAGGGACGGGCGGACACTGAAGCTTTCTTT.

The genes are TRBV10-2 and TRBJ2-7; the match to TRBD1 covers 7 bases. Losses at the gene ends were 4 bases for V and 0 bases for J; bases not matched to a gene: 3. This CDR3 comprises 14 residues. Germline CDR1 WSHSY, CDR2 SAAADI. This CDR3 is CASSVRQGSYEQYF. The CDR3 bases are TGCGCCAGCAGTGTTCGACAGGGCTCCTACGAGCAGTACTTC.

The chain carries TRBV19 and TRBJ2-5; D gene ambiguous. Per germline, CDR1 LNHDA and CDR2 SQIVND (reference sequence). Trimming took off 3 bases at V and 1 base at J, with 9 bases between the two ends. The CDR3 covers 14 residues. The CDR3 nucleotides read TGTGCCAGTAGTATGGCGGCTATCCAAGAGACCCAGTACTTC. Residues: CASSMAAIQETQYF.

The DNA of the CDR3 is TGTGCCAGCAGCTTGGGCCAAGCTATGAACACTGAAGCTTTCTTT. Encoded protein: CASSLGQAMNTEAFF. The chain uses TRBV7-9 and TRBJ1-1; D gene unclear. The CDR3 is 15 residues long. Germline loops: CDR1 SEHNR, CDR2 FQNEAQ (reference sequence). Trimming shortened V by 3 bases and J by 0 bases, and 11 bases separated the two germline ends.

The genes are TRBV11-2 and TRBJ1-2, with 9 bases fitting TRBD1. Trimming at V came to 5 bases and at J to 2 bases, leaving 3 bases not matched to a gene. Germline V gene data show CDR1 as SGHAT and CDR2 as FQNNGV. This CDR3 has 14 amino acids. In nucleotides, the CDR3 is TGTGCCAGCAGCCACGGGACAGGGAACTATGGCTACACCTTC. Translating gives CASSHGTGNYGYTF. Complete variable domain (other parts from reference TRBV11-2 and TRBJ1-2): EAGVAQSPRYKIIEKRQSVAFWCNPISGHATLYWYQQILGQGPKLLIQFQNNGVVDDSQLPKDRFSAERLKGVDSTLKIQPAKLEDSAVYLCASSHGTGNYGYTFGSGTRLTVV.

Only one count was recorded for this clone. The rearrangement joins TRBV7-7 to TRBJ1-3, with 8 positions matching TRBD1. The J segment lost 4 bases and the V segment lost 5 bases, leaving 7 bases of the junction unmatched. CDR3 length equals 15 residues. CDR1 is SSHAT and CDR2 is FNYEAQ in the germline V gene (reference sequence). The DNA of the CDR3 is TGTGCCAGCAGCAAAGGACAGGGTGGAGGAAACACCATATATTTT. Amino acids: CASSKGQGGGNTIYF. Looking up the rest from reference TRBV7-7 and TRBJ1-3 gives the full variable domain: GAGVSQSPRYKVTKRGQDVTLRCDPISSHATLYWYQQALGQGPEFLTYFNYEAQPDKSGLPSDRFSAERPEGSISTLTIQRTEQRDSAMYRCASSKGQGGGNTIYFGEGSWLTVV.